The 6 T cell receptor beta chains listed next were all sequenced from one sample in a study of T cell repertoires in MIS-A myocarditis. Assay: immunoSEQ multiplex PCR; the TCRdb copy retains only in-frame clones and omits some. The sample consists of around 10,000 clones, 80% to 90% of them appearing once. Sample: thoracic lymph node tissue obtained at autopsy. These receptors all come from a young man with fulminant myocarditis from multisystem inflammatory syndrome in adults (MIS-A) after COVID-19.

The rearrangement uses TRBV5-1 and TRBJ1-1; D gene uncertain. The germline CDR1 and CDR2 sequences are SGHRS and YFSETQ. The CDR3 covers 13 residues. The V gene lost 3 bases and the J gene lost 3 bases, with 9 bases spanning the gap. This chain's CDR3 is CASSWVGYTEAFF. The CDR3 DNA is TGCGCCAGCAGCTGGGTCGGGTACACTGAAGCTTTCTTT.

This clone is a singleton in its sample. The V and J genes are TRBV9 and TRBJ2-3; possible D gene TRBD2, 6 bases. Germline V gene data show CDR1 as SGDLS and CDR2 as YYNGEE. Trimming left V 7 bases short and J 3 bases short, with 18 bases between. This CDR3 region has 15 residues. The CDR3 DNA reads TGTGCCAGCTCCGAAGGGCCGGGGGAGACAGATACGCAGTATTTT. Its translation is CASSEGPGETDTQYF.

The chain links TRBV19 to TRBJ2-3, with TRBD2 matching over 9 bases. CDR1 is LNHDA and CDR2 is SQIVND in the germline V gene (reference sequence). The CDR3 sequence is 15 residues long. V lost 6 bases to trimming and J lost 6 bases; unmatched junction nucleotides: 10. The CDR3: CASRRLSGSGDTQYF. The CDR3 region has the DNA TGTGCCAGTAGGAGACTTAGCGGGAGCGGTGATACGCAGTATTTT.

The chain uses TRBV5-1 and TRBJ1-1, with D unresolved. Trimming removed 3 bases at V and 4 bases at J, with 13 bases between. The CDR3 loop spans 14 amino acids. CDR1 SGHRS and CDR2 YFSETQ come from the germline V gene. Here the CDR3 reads CASSSNGVGTEAFF. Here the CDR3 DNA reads TGCGCCAGCAGCTCGAACGGGGTAGGCACTGAAGCTTTCTTT.

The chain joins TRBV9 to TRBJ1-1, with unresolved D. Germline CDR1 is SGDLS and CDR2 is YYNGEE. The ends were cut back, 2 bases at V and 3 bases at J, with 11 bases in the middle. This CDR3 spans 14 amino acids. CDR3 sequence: CASSVGGEYTEAFF. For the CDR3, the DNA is TGTGCCAGCAGCGTCGGTGGGGAATACACTGAAGCTTTCTTT.

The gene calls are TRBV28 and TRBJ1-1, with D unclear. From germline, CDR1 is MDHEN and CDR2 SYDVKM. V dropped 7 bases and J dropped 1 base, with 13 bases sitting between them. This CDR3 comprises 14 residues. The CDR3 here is CASIPRARNTEAFF. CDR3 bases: TGTGCCAGCATCCCCCGGGCAAGGAACACTGAAGCTTTCTTT.